This is a list of T cell receptor beta chains from one sample in a study of cytomegalovirus exposure and HLA in healthy donors. TCRdb's table, derived via immunoSEQ multiplex PCR, lists solely in-frame clones and lacks some. The sample lists about 120,000 clones, 15% occurring once. Sequencing was performed on PBMCs. These receptors were obtained from a woman aged 18-29 years in good health and CMV-seronegative. The CDR3 runs from the conserved cysteine through the conserved F or W. D genes are given only for firm matches. Part of the rows lack a size; the others show once, few, many or a class for expanded clones.

clone_size,j_call,d_call,v_call,cdr3_nt,cdr3_aa
.,TRBJ2-7,.,TRBV2,TGTGCCAGCAGTGAAGCAAGGAGGGGCGAGCAGTACTTC,CASSEARRGEQYF
many,TRBJ2-2,.,TRBV30,TGTGCCTGGAGGCCCGGTCGGGGATACGGGGAGCTGTTTTTT,CAWRPGRGYGELFF
few,TRBJ2-2,TRBD1,TRBV2,TGTGCCAGCCGAGACAGGGTGGTCGGGGAGCTGTTTTTT,CASRDRVVGELFF
.,TRBJ1-5,.,TRBV28,TGTGCCAGCAGGCAAACTAAACAGGGACGGCAGCCCCAGCATTTT,CASRQTKQGRQPQHF
.,TRBJ2-3,TRBD1,TRBV7-9,TGTGCCAGCAGCTTAGGGGACAGTTTAACAGATACGCAGTATTTT,CASSLGDSLTDTQYF
.,TRBJ1-5,.,TRBV2,TGTGCCAGCAGCACTACCGGGAGCAATCAGCCCCAGCATTTT,CASSTTGSNQPQHF
.,TRBJ1-4,.,TRBV2,TGTGCCAGCAGTGGACCTGGACAGTCGGTGTTTTTT,CASSGPGQSVFF
.,TRBJ2-3,.,TRBV4-2,TGTGCCAGCAGCCACAGGACTGGACGTACGCAGTATTTT,CASSHRTGRTQYF
.,TRBJ1-2,TRBD1,TRBV30,TGTGCCTGGAGTGTAAGCCCGATGGGACAGGCATTAGCTGGCTACACCTTC,CAWSVSPMGQALAGYTF
few,TRBJ1-5,.,TRBV6-1,TGTGCCAGCAATCCGAGTAATCAGCCCCAGCATTTT,CASNPSNQPQHF
few,TRBJ2-7,TRBD1,TRBV28,TGTGCCAGCAGGGGGACAGGGGGCCTCTACGAGCAGTACTTC,CASRGTGGLYEQYF
.,TRBJ2-1,.,TRBV30,TGTGCCTGCCACCCCAGGCAGGGGCTTGGTAATGAGCAGTTCTTC,CACHPRQGLGNEQFF
.,TRBJ2-1,.,TRBV6-1,TGTGCCAGCAGTGAACCGACGGAGTACAATGAGCAGTTCTTC,CASSEPTEYNEQFF
.,TRBJ1-2,.,TRBV2,TGTGCCAGCAAGGAGGGTATTAACTATGGCTACACCTTC,CASKEGINYGYTF
few,TRBJ2-3,TRBD2,TRBV5-4,TGTGCCAGCAGCCCCCGCGGACTAGCGGGAGGCCATACGCAGTATTTT,CASSPRGLAGGHTQYF
few,TRBJ1-2,.,TRBV5-4,TGTGCCAGCAGCTTGGGTCTCTTGTATGGCTACACCTTC,CASSLGLLYGYTF
.,TRBJ1-3,.,TRBV15,TGTGCCACCAGCAGAGATACCAGGGTCTCTGGAAACACCATATATTTT,CATSRDTRVSGNTIYF
few,TRBJ2-3,TRBD2,TRBV15,TGTGCCACCAGCAGATCTCCGGGACTAGCGGGAGTCACGCAGTATTTT,CATSRSPGLAGVTQYF
few,TRBJ1-4,.,TRBV9,TGTGCCAGCAGCTCAGGGGCTTCTAATGAAAAACTGTTTTTT,CASSSGASNEKLFF
few,TRBJ1-1,TRBD1,TRBV7-3,TGTGCCAGCAGCACAGGACAGGGCACTGAAGCTTTCTTT,CASSTGQGTEAFF
.,TRBJ2-3,.,TRBV7-2,TGTGCCAGCAAGCTGCCTAGCGCCGATACGCAGTATTTT,CASKLPSADTQYF
.,TRBJ2-7,.,TRBV7-3,TGTGCCAGCAGCTACCAGACAGGCTACGAGCAGTACTTC,CASSYQTGYEQYF
few,TRBJ2-2,TRBD1,TRBV9,TGTGCCAGCAGCCTCGACAGGGGGCACACCGGGGAGCTGTTTTTT,CASSLDRGHTGELFF
.,TRBJ2-2,TRBD2,TRBV11-1,TGTGCCAGCAGCTTACCAGCGGGAGTCGGGGAGCTGTTTTTT,CASSLPAGVGELFF
few,TRBJ1-2,TRBD1,TRBV10-2,TGCGCCACCCTCGGACAGGGGGCCTCGGACTATGGCTACACCTTC,CATLGQGASDYGYTF